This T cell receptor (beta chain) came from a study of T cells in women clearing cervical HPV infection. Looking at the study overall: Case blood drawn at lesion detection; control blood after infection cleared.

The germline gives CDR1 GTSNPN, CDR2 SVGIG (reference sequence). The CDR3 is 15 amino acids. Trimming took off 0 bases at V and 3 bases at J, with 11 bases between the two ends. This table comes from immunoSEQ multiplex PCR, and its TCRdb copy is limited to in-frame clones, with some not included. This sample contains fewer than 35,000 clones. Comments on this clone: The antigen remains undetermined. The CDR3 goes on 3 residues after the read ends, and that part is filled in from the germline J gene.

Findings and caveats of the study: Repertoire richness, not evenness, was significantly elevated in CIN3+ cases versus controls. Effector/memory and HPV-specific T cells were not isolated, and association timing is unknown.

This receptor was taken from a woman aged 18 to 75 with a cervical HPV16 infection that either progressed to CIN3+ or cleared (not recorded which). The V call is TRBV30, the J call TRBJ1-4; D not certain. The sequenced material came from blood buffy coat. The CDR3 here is CAWSVSGSANEKLFF. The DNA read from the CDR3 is TGTGCCTGGAGTGTATCGGGTTCGGCTAATGAAAAA.